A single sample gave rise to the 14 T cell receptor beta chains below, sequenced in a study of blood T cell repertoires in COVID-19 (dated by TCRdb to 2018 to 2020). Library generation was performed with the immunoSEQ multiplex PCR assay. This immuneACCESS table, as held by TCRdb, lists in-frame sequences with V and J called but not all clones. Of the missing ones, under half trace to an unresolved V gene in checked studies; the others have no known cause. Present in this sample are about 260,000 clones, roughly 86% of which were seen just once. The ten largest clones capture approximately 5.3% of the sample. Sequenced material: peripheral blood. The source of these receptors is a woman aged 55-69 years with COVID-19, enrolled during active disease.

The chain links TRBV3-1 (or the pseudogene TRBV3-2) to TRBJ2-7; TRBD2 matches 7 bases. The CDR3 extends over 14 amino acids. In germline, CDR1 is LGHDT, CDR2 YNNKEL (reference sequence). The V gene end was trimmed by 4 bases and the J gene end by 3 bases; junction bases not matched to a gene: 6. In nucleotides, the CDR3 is TGTGCCAGCAGCCCTGTAGCGGGTTTCTACGAGCAGTACTTC. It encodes CASSPVAGFYEQYF.

As DNA, the CDR3 is TGTGCCAGCAGCTTAGGGACAGGGGAGGCAGATACGCAGTATTTT. It codes for CASSLGTGEADTQYF. The J gene is TRBJ2-3, the V gene TRBV11-3, with 9 bases identical to TRBD1. The CDR3 sequence is 15 residues long. With 1 base clipped from V and 4 bases from J, the junction kept 3 bases outside the gene matches. Per germline, CDR1 SGHNT and CDR2 YENEEA.

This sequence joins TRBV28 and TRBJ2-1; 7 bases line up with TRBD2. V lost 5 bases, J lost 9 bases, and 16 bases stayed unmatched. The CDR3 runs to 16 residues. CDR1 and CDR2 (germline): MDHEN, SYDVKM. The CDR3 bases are TGTGCCAGCAGTGCCCCCCTCCCGGGGAGGGCCGCTGAGCAGTTCTTC. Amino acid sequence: CASSAPLPGRAAEQFF.

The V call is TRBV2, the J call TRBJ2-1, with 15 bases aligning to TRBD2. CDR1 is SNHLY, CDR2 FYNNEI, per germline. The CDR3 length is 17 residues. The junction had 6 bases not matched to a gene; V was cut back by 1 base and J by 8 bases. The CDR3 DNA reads TGTGCCAGCAGTGAAGACCAGGGACTAGCGGGAGGCGATGAGCAGTTCTTC. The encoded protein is CASSEDQGLAGGDEQFF.

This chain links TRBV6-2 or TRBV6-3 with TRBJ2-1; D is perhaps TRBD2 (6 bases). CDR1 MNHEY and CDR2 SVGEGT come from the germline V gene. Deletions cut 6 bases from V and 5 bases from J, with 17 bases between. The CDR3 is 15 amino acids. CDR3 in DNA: TGTGCCAGCAGCGCCGGGGGACGGGGGAACAATGAGCAGTTCTTC. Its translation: CASSAGGRGNNEQFF.

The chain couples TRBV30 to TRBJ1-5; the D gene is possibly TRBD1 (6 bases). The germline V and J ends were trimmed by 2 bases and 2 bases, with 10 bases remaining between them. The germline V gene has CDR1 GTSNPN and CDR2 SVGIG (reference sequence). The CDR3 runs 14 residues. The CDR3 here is CAWSWGGGNQPQHF. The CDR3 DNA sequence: TGTGCCTGGAGTTGGGGGGGCGGCAATCAGCCCCAGCATTTT.

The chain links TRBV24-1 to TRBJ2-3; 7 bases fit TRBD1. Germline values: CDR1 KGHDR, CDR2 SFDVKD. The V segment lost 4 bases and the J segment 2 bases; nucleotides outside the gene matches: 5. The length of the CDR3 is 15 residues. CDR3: CATSDRGQITDTQYF. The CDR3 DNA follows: TGTGCCACCAGTGACCGGGGACAGATCACAGATACGCAGTATTTT.

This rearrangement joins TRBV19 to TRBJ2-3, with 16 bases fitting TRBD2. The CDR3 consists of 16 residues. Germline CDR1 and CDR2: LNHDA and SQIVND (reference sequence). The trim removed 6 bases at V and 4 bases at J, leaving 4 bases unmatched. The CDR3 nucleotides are TGTGCCAGTAGCCGGGGGACTAGCGGGAGGGCAGATACGCAGTATTTT. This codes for CASSRGTSGRADTQYF.

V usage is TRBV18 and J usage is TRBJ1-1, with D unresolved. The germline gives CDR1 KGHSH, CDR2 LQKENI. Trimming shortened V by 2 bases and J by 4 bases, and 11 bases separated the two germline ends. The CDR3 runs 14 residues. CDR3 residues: CASSPALTSTEAFF. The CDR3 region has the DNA TGTGCCAGCTCACCAGCACTCACGAGCACTGAAGCTTTCTTT.

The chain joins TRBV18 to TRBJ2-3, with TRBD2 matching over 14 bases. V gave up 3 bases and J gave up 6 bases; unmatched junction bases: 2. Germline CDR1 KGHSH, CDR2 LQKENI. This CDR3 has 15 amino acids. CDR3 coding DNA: TGTGCCAGCTCACCGGGGACTAGCGGGAGCGATACGCAGTATTTT. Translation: CASSPGTSGSDTQYF.

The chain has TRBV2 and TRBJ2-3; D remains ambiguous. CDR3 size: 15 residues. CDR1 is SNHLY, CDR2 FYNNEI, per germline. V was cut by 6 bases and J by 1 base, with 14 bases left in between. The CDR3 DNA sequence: TGTGCCAGCAGCCCGCGGAGCGCCCGCACAGATACGCAGTATTTT. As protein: CASSPRSARTDTQYF.

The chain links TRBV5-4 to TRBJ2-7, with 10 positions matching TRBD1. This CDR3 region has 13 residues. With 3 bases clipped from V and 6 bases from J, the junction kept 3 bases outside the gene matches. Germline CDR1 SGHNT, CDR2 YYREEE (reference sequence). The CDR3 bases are TGTGCCAGCAGCTGGACAGGGGGTGGCGAGCAGTACTTC. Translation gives CASSWTGGGEQYF. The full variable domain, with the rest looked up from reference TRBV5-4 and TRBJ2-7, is ETGVTQSPTHLIKTRGQQVTLRCSSQSGHNTVSWYQQALGQGPQFIFQYYREEENGRGNFPPRFSGLQFPNYSSELNVNALELDDSALYLCASSWTGGGEQYFGPGTRLTVT.

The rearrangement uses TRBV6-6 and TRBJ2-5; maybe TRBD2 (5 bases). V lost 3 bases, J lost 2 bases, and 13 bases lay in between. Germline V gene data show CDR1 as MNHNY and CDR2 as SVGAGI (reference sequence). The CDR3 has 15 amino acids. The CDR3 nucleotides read TGTGCCAGCAGTTATTCGGGGATGCAACAAGAGACCCAGTACTTC. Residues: CASSYSGMQQETQYF.

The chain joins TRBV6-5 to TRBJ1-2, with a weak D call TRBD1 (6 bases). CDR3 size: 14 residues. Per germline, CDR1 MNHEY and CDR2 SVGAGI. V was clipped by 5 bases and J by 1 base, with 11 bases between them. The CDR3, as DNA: TGTGCCAGCAGTAGGGGGACGGATAACTATGGCTACACCTTC. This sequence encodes CASSRGTDNYGYTF.